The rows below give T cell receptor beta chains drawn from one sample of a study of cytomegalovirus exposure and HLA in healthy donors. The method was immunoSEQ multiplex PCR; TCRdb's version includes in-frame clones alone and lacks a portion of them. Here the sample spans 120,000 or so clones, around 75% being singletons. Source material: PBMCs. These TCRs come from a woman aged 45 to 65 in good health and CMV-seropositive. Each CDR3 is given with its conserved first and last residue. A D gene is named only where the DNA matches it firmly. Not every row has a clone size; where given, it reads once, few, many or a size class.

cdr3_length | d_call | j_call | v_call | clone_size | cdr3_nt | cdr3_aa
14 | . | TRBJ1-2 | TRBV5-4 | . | TGTGCCAGCAGCTTGGACGGCAGGGTACATGGCTACACCTTC | CASSLDGRVHGYTF
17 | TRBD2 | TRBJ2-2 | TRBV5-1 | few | TGCGCCAGCAGCTTGTTGAAAACGGGAGGTAACACCGGGGAGCTGTTTTTT | CASSLLKTGGNTGELFF
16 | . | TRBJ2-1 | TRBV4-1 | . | TGCGCCAGCAGCCAAGATATTTCGTGGGGCAACGGTGAGCAGTTCTTC | CASSQDISWGNGEQFF
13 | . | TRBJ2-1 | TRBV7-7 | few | TGTGCTAGCAGCTTTGGGGCAAACAATGAGCAGTTCTTC | CASSFGANNEQFF
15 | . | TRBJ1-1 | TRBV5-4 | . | TGTGCCAGCAGCGTCGACCCGGGAGACCACACTGAAGCTTTCTTT | CASSVDPGDHTEAFF
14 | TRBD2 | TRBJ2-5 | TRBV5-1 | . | TGCGCCAGCAGCTTGGGCGGGGGAAAAGAGACCCAGTACTTC | CASSLGGGKETQYF
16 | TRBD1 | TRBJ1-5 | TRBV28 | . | TGTGCCAGCAGTTTAGCCTCCGGACAGGGGGCTCAGCCCCAGCATTTT | CASSLASGQGAQPQHF
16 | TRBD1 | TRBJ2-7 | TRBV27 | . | TGTGCCAGCAGATTCACTAGCGGGACAGGGGGCGGGGAGCAGTACTTC | CASRFTSGTGGGEQYF
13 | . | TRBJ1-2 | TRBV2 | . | TGTGCCAGCAGTGGTCGACAGGCCTATGGCTACACCTTC | CASSGRQAYGYTF
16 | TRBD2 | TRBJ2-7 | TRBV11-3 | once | TGTGCCAGCAGCCCGGGACTAGCGGGGCTCACCTACGAGCAGTACTTC | CASSPGLAGLTYEQYF
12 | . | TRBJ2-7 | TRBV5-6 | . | TGTGCCAGCAGCTTGGACAGGTTTGGGCAGTACTTC | CASSLDRFGQYF
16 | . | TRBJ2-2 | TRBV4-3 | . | TGCGCCAGCAGCCTAAAGAGGACAGACAACACCGGGGAGCTGTTTTTT | CASSLKRTDNTGELFF
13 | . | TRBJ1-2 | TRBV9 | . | TGTGCCAGCAGCTCCCCGGGGGTGGCTGGCTACACCTTC | CASSSPGVAGYTF
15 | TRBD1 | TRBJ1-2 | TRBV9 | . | TGTGCCAGCAGCGTAGCGACAGGGGGGGTCTATGGCTACACCTTC | CASSVATGGVYGYTF
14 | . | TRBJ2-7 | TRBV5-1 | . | TGCGCCAGCAGCTTGGGGACAGAAGGAGACGAGCAGTACTTC | CASSLGTEGDEQYF
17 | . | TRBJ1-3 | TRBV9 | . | TGTGCCAGCAGCGCCGACCCTAGCCCCCTCTCTGGAAACACCATATATTTT | CASSADPSPLSGNTIYF
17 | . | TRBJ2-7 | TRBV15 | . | TGTGCCACCAGCAGAGATCTCTTCGGGGGTGTCCCCTACGAGCAGTACTTC | CATSRDLFGGVPYEQYF
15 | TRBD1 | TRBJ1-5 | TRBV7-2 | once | TGTGCCAGCAGCCCGGGGGACAGTAGCAATCAGCCCCAGCATTTT | CASSPGDSSNQPQHF
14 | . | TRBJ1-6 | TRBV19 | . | TGTGCCAGTACTCACACAGGGTCAAATTCACCCCTCCACTTT | CASTHTGSNSPLHF
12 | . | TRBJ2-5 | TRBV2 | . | TGTGCCAGCACTAACTTACAAGAGACCCAGTACTTC | CASTNLQETQYF
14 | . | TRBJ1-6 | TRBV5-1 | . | TGCGCCAGCAGCTTGACAGGGAACTATTCACCCCTCCACTTT | CASSLTGNYSPLHF
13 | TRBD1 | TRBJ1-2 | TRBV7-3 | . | TGTGCCAGCAGCTCGGACAGGGGGCTTGGCTACACCTTC | CASSSDRGLGYTF
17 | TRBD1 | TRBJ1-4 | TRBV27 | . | TGTGCCAGCAGGGAATATGGGACAGGGAGATCTAATGAAAAACTGTTTTTT | CASREYGTGRSNEKLFF
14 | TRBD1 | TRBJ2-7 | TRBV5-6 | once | TGTGCCAGCAGCTGGGACAGGGGGCCCTACGAGCAGTACTTC | CASSWDRGPYEQYF
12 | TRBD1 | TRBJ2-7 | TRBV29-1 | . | TGCAGCGGCAGACAGGGGGACTACGAGCAGTACTTC | CSGRQGDYEQYF
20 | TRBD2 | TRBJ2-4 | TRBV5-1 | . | TGCGCCAGCAGCAACGGACTAGCGGGGGGCCAGCCCTTAGCCAAAAACATTCAGTACTTC | CASSNGLAGGQPLAKNIQYF
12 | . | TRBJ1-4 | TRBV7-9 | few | TGTGCCAGCGGCCCTTCTCGTGAAAAACTGTTTTTT | CASGPSREKLFF
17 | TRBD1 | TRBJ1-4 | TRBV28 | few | TGTGCCAGCAGGGGAAGGCTTTTACAGGGGGTGGTGGAAAAACTGTTTTTT | CASRGRLLQGVVEKLFF
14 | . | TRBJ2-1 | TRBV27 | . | TGTGCCAGCAACCATTATCAGGGAAATAGTGAGCAGTTCTTC | CASNHYQGNSEQFF
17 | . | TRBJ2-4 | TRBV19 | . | TGTGCCAGTAGTGTTGACACAATAGGTCCGGCCAAAAACATTCAGTACTTC | CASSVDTIGPAKNIQYF
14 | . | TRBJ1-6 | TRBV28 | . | TGTGCCAGCAGCCCGGGACATTCAAACTCACCCCTCCACTTT | CASSPGHSNSPLHF
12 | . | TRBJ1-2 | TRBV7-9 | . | TGTGCCAGCAGCTTAGTAGAGTATGGCTACACCTTC | CASSLVEYGYTF
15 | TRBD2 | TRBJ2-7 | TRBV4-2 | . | TGTGCCAGCAGCCAAGCTACTAGCGGTGCCTACGAGCAGTACTTC | CASSQATSGAYEQYF
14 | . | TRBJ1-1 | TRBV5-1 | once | TGCGCCAGTCATTTACACCTGACGGACTCTGAAGCTTTCTTT | CASHLHLTDSEAFF
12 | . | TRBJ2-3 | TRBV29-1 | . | TGCAGCGCTCTAGCTAGGGCAGATACGCAGTATTTT | CSALARADTQYF
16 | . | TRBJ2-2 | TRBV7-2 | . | TGTGCCAGCACTCTAGGGCGGACTCAGTACACCGGGGAGCTGTTTTTT | CASTLGRTQYTGELFF
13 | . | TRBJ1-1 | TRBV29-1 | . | TGCAGCGTTGATATGGAGGTTGCGGCTGAAGCTTTCTTT | CSVDMEVAAEAFF
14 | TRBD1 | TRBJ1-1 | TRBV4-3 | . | TGCGCCAGCAGCCTATACAGGGGACCGACTGAAGCTTTCTTT | CASSLYRGPTEAFF
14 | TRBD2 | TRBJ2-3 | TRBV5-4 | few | TGTGCCAGCAGCCCGACTAGCGGGGCAGATACGCAGTATTTT | CASSPTSGADTQYF
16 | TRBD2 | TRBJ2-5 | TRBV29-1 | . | TGCAGCGTGTACCTCTTGGGACTAGCGGACCAAGAGACCCAGTACTTC | CSVYLLGLADQETQYF
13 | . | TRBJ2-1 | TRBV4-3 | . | TGCGCCACCGGGACTTCTCTGAGCGGTGAGCAGTTCTTC | CATGTSLSGEQFF
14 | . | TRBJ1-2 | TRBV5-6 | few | TGTGCCAGCAGCTACAGACGGGGGGACTATGGCTACACCTTC | CASSYRRGDYGYTF
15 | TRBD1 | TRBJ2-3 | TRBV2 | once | TGTGCCAGCAGCTGGGACAGATCGATGGGAGATACGCAGTATTTT | CASSWDRSMGDTQYF
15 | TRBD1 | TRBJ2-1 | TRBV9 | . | TGTGCCAGCAGCGTAGCAGGGGACAGGCGGGGTGAGCAGTTCTTC | CASSVAGDRRGEQFF
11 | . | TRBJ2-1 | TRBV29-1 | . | TGCAGCGTGGCGGGGTCTGATGAGCAGTTCTTC | CSVAGSDEQFF
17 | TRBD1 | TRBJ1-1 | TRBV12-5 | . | TGTGCTAGTGGTTTGGTACTAACAGGGGTCCTGAACACTGAAGCTTTCTTT | CASGLVLTGVLNTEAFF
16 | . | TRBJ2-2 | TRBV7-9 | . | TGTGCCAGCCCGGGTTCGGCAGGGATGAACACCGGGGAGCTGTTTTTT | CASPGSAGMNTGELFF
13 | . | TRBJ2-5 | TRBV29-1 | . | TGCAGCGTTGTGGAGCGTTACCAAGAGACCCAGTACTTC | CSVVERYQETQYF
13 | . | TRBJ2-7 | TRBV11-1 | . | TGTGCCAGCAGCATCCGACAGCTCGGCGAGCAGTACTTC | CASSIRQLGEQYF
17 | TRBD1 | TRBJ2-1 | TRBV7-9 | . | TGTGCCAGCAGCTACCCGCCGGGACAGGGGGCAGCAGATGAGCAGTTCTTC | CASSYPPGQGAADEQFF
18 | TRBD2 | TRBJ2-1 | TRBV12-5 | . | TGTGCTAGTGGTTTGTTAACGACTAGCGGGGGAATGCACAATGAGCAGTTCTTC | CASGLLTTSGGMHNEQFF
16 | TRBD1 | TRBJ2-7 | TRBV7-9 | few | TGTGCCAGCAGCTCTGAGGTGCACAGGGGCCGCTACGAGCAGTACTTC | CASSSEVHRGRYEQYF
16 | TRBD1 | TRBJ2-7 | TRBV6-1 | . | TGTGCCAGCAGTGAACTTTTCGGACAGGGGGTTGGCGAGCAGTACTTC | CASSELFGQGVGEQYF
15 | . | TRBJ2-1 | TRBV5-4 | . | TGTGCCAGCAGCTTGGCGGGAGTGACCTACAATGAGCAGTTCTTC | CASSLAGVTYNEQFF
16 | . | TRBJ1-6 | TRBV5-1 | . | TGCGCCAGCAGCTTGGATGGCAGCTCCTATAATTCACCCCTCCACTTT | CASSLDGSSYNSPLHF
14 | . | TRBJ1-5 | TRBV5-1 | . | TGCGCCAGCAGCTCGGGAGGGGATAATCAGCCCCAGCATTTT | CASSSGGDNQPQHF
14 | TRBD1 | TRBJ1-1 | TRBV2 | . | TGTGCCAGCAGTGAAACGGGAGGACAGGGGTCGGCTTTCTTT | CASSETGGQGSAFF
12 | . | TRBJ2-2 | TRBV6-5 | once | TGTGCCAGCAGCCGCGTCACCGGGGAGCTGTTTTTT | CASSRVTGELFF